These 8 T cell receptor beta chains were sequenced from one sample in a study of blood T cell repertoires in COVID-19. TCRdb's copy holds only in-frame clones and misses some; the assay was immunoSEQ multiplex PCR. The sample includes roughly 150,000 clones, around 80% seen only once; the top ten take around 5.5%. Input material: PBMCs or T cells enriched from blood (not recorded which). These receptors all stem from a woman aged 50 to 60 who had recovered from COVID-19.

V is TRBV5-1 and J is TRBJ2-4; D gene uncertain. Germline loops: CDR1 SGHRS, CDR2 YFSETQ. The CDR3 is made up of 15 amino acids. The V and J ends lost 4 bases and 0 bases respectively, with 11 bases between them. The CDR3 bases are TGCGCCAGCAGCGCCAGCGCTCTAGCCAAAAACATTCAGTACTTC. It codes for CASSASALAKNIQYF.

The chain uses TRBV12-3 or TRBV12-4 and TRBJ2-7; D is possibly TRBD1 (6 bases). This CDR3 has 13 amino acids. Deletions cut 6 bases from V and 2 bases from J, with 11 bases between. Here the CDR3 reads CASSSDRPYEQYV. For the CDR3, the DNA is TGTGCCAGCAGCAGTGACAGGCCCTACGAGCAGTACGTC.

This clone has a handful of counts. The genes are TRBV18 and TRBJ1-6; 7 bases are a match to TRBD1. CDR3 length: 15 amino acids. Per germline, CDR1 KGHSH and CDR2 LQKENI. Trimming removed 0 bases from V and 10 bases from J; junction bases left unmatched: 6. The CDR3 DNA sequence: TGTGCCAGCTCACCACCTCAGGGGGACGGCTCACCCCTCCACTTT. The encoded protein is CASSPPQGDGSPLHF.

This clone occurred a few times. The chain employs TRBV2 and TRBJ1-6, with TRBD1 identical over 7 bases. This CDR3 comprises 17 residues. V shed 7 bases and J 7 bases; nucleotides not matched to a gene: 16. Germline CDR1 and CDR2: SNHLY and FYNNEI. The CDR3 loop reads CASTGDRGQSKNSPLHF. The CDR3 DNA reads as TGTGCCAGCACTGGCGATAGGGGACAGAGTAAAAATTCACCCCTCCACTTT.

This chain joins TRBV7-9 and TRBJ1-1, with 7 bases lining up with TRBD1. The trim removed 5 bases at V and 3 bases at J, leaving 15 bases unmatched. The CDR3 sequence is 17 residues long. CDR1 is SEHNR, CDR2 FQNEAQ, per germline (reference sequence). Here the CDR3 reads CASSKTTGTMLDTEAFF. CDR3 DNA sequence: TGTGCCAGCAGCAAAACGACAGGGACCATGTTGGACACTGAAGCTTTCTTT.

The chain employs TRBV11-2 and TRBJ1-2; D ambiguous. This CDR3 comprises 14 residues. Trimming took off 4 bases at V and 2 bases at J, with 11 bases between the two ends. Germline lookup yields CDR1 SGHAT and CDR2 FQNNGV. The CDR3 spells CASSSFEGNYGYTF. The CDR3 nucleotides read TGTGCCAGCAGCTCCTTCGAGGGAAACTATGGCTACACCTTC.

J is TRBJ1-2 and V is TRBV9; no clear D. The CDR3 is made up of 12 amino acids. Germline V gene lookup returns CDR1 SGDLS and CDR2 YYNGEE. Trimming pared 2 bases from V and 4 bases from J, leaving 6 bases between. The CDR3 coding sequence is TGTGCCAGCAGCGTCGGGTTCTATGGCTACACCTTC. As protein: CASSVGFYGYTF.

J is TRBJ1-1 and V is TRBV6-6; possibly TRBD1 for D (5 bases). Germline-derived CDR1 and CDR2 are MNHNY and SVGAGI (reference sequence). Trimming pared 9 bases from V and 0 bases from J, leaving 14 bases between. The length of the CDR3 is 14 residues. CDR3: CASRQIFLNTEAFF. DNA for the CDR3: TGTGCCAGTCGACAGATTTTTTTGAACACTGAAGCTTTCTTT.